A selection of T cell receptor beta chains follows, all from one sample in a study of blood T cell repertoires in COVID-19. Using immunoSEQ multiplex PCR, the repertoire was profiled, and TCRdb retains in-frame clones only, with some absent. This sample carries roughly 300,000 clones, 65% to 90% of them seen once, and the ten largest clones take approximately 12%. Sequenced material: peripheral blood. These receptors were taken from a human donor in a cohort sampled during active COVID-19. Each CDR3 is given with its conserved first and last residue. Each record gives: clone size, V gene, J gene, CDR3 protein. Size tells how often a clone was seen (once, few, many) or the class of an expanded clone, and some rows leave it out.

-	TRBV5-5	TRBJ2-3	CASSPGGAPADTQYF
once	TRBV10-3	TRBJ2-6	CAISTAGGSSGANVLTF
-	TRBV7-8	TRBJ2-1	CASSLSPPGYSYNEQFF
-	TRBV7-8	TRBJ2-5	CASSLGGRAGNQETQYF
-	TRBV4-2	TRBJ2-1	CASSLESYNEQFF
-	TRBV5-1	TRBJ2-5	CASRPGGVGETQYF
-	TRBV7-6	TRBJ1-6	CASSSGTGNNSPLHF
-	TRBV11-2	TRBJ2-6	CASSLDSVGANVLTF
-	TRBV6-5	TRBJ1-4	CASSYSWGVDEKLFF
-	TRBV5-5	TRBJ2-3	CASSLGDREYTDTQYF
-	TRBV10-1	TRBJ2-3	CASSRQGTDTQYF
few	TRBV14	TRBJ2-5	CASSQVGIPHRARETQYF
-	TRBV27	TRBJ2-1	CASSLREKYNEQFF
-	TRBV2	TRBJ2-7	CASSGLAGGSYEQYF
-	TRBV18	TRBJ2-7	CASSPAGQSASHEQYF
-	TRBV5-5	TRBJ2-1	CASSLGWSSGNNEQFF
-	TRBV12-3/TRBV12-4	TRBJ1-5	CASTVDRDQPQHF
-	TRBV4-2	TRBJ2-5	CASSEGNFRGRTTMRAETQYF
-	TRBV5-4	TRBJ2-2	CASKSGGSGSNTGELFF
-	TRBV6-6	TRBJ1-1	CASTLNLPQGAAFF
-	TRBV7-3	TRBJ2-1	CASSRLASGNEQFF
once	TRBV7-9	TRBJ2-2	CASSLQISNTGELFF
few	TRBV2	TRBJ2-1	CASDSGRSNEQFF
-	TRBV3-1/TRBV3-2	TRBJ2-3	CASSPPGRADTQYF
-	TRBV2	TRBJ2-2	CASSPRDGPWELFF
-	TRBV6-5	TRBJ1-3	CASSYQGTPGNTIYF
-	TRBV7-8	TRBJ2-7	CASSLVESSYEQYF
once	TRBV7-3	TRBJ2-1	CASSFSRYNEQFF
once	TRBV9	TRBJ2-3	CASSVRESTDTQYF
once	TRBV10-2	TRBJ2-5	CASSLQETQYF
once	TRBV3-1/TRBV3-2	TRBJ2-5	CASSQHSGIMETQYF
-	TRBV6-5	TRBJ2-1	CASQTSGSNAEQFF
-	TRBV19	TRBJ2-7	CASSSFPGQSYEQYF
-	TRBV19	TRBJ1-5	CASKRGYRESNQPQHF
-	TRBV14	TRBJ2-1	CASSQEALVLFF
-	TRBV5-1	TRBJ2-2	CASSPSGRGTGELFF
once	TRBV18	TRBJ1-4	CASSQNRGSTNEKLFF
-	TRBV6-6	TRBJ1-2	CASSPQGDYGYTF
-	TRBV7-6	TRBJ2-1	CASSFGGASGRRVSVNEQFF
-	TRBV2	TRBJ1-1	CASRDPAGGQGNTEAFF
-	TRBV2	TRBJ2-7	CASSTGWGEQYF
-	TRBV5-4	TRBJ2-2	CASSLIAANGELFF
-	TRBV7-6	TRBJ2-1	CASSEGPSLGNNEQFF
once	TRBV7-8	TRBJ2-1	CASSLTNWGDEQFF
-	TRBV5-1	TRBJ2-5	CASSRTSGRLQETQYF
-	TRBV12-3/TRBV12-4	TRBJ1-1	CASSRGRFSSAFF
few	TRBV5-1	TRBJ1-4	CASSFGQGREKLFF
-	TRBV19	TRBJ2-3	CASSEEKTQYF
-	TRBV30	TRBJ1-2	CAWSGQGQLTSNYGYTF
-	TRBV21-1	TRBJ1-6	CASSTHLNSYNSPLHF
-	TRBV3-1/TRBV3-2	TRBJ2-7	CASSQEGGLYEQYF
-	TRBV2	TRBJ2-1	CASARDRGRGEQFF
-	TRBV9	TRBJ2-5	CASTGRAGEETQYF
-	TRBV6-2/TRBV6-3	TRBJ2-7	CASSYPLGGTIYEQYF
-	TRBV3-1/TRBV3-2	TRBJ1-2	CASSPPTGINYGYTF
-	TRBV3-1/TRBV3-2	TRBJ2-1	CASREAGVNEQFF
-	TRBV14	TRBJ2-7	CASSRGSGRALYYEQYF
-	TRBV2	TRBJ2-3	CASSAGLAGSDTQYF
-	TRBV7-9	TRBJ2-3	CASSHEAGGPNTDTQYF